This T cell receptor beta chain was sequenced for a study of cytomegalovirus exposure and HLA in healthy donors. The CDR3 length is 19 residues. From germline, CDR1 is MNHNS and CDR2 SASEGT. V was clipped by 0 bases and J by 5 bases; unmatched bases: 16. The PCR used 60 Vbeta and 13 Jbeta primers. Some clones are missing from TCRdb's copy, which holds only in-frame ones; the method was immunoSEQ multiplex PCR. This sample lists more than 35,000 clones; its ten largest clones have approximately 1.4%. Details on this clone: The antigen remains unidentified.

Whole-study findings and limits: Specificity for CMV antigens was confirmed in vitro for a few of the CMV-associated chains. HLA restriction was apparent for most CMV-associated TCR beta chains in a later analysis. It was taken for granted in presence/absence analyses that sequencing depth across donors was roughly uniform.

J is TRBJ1-1 and V is TRBV6-1; 9 bases map to TRBD1. The sample was PBMCs. This TCR derives from a man younger than 40 in good health and CMV-seronegative. The CDR3 loop reads CASSEAFPGQGSEGTEAFF. CDR3 sequence (DNA): TGTGCCAGCAGTGAAGCGTTCCCGGGACAGGGCTCTGAAGGGACTGAAGCTTTCTTT.